A single sample gave rise to the 9 T cell receptor beta chains below, sequenced in a study of blood T cell repertoires in COVID-19. Assay used: immunoSEQ multiplex PCR; TCRdb lists only in-frame clones, some missing. The table has around 200,000 clones, roughly 89% seen once; the top ten hold 5.5% to 7.5%. The sequencing sample was made of peripheral blood. These receptors were collected from a man aged 35-49 years with acute or convalescent COVID-19.

The J gene is TRBJ2-7, the V gene TRBV4-3; 9 bases line up with TRBD2. Germline V gene lookup returns CDR1 LGHNA and CDR2 YSLEER. The trim removed 0 bases at V and 3 bases at J, leaving 3 bases unmatched. The CDR3 totals 15 residues. CDR3 DNA sequence: TGCGCCAGCAGCCAAGATGGGCGGGGGGGCTACGAGCAGTACTTC. Protein sequence: CASSQDGRGGYEQYF.

V and J are TRBV7-2 and TRBJ2-4; 7 bases are a match to TRBD1. The V and J ends lost 0 bases and 5 bases, in that order; junction bases with no gene match: 10. The CDR3 consists of 17 residues. Germline-derived CDR1 and CDR2 are SGHTA and FQGNSA. This CDR3 is CASSLARGPHYQNIQYF. The CDR3 DNA reads TGTGCCAGCAGCTTAGCGAGGGGGCCACACTACCAAAACATTCAGTACTTC.

The chain combines TRBV10-2 with TRBJ1-2; possibly TRBD1 for D (5 bases). Germline CDR1 is WSHSY and CDR2 is SAAADI. This CDR3 has 13 amino acids. V was trimmed by 2 bases and J by 2 bases, leaving 6 bases between them. Here the CDR3 reads CASSEAGNYGYTF. Here the CDR3 DNA reads TGCGCCAGCAGTGAGGCAGGGAACTATGGCTACACCTTC.

The chain is built from TRBV2 and TRBJ2-5; possibly TRBD2 for D (6 bases). Germline V gene lookup returns CDR1 SNHLY and CDR2 FYNNEI. This CDR3 is 13 amino acids long. V was clipped by 7 bases and J by 5 bases, with 14 bases between them. The CDR3 sequence: CASKGGAGETQYF. The CDR3 region has the DNA TGTGCCAGCAAAGGCGGGGCCGGGGAGACCCAGTACTTC.

The chain uses TRBV6-6 and TRBJ2-7; D is uncertain. This CDR3 region has 13 residues. V was cut by 6 bases and J by 4 bases, with 13 bases left in between. Germline CDR1 reads MNHNY; CDR2 reads SVGAGI (reference sequence). The CDR3 DNA is TGTGCCAGCAGCCCCCTGGAGAGATACGAGCAGTACTTC. Translation gives CASSPLERYEQYF.

This chain uses TRBV5-8 with TRBJ2-3, with D unresolved. Deletions cut 1 base from V and 2 bases from J, with 8 bases between. The CDR3 consists of 14 residues. The V gene's germline CDR1 is SGHTS and CDR2 YDEGEE. CDR3 bases: TGTGCCAGCAGCTTGATGGTAGACACAGATACGCAGTATTTT. Amino acid sequence: CASSLMVDTDTQYF.

This clone has more than one count but fewer than ten. CDR3 DNA: TGTGCCAGCAGCCCCTTAAAGACAGGGCCTAGCACAGATACGCAGTATTTT. Translation: CASSPLKTGPSTDTQYF. The rearrangement links TRBV5-6 to TRBJ2-3; 7 bases match TRBD1. Trimming removed 4 bases from V and 0 bases from J; junction bases left unmatched: 11. Germline V lookup: CDR1 SGHDT, CDR2 YYEEEE. This CDR3 comprises 17 residues.

This sequence joins TRBV24-1 and TRBJ2-3; 8 bases are shared with TRBD2. This CDR3 comprises 16 residues. The V gene end was trimmed by 4 bases and the J gene end by 4 bases; junction bases not matched to a gene: 9. Per the germline V gene, CDR1 is KGHDR and CDR2 is SFDVKD. The CDR3 DNA is TGTGCCACCAGTGACTCCGGGACTAGGGGCTCAGATACGCAGTATTTT. Amino acid sequence: CATSDSGTRGSDTQYF.

The rearrangement uses TRBV6-5 and TRBJ2-7, with TRBD2 identical over 10 bases. Germline trimming cut 8 bases from V and 3 bases from J; bases unmatched to any gene: 4. Germline CDR1 is MNHEY and CDR2 is SVGAGI. The CDR3 runs 13 residues. The CDR3: CASGASGGYEQYF. The CDR3 DNA is TGTGCCAGCGGCGCTAGCGGGGGCTACGAGCAGTACTTC.